These T cell receptor beta chains were read from a single sample in a study of control samples from healthy donors and cancer patients. TCRdb's copy holds only in-frame clones and misses some; the assay was immunoSEQ multiplex PCR. The table lists several thousand clones, 91% of them singletons. Sequencing input: PBMCs. Every receptor here comes from a man in his fifties or sixties with colorectal cancer. Both conserved end residues are trimmed from each CDR3.

V	J	CDR3
TRBV11-2	TRBJ2-5	ASSSLAGGPLQETQY
TRBV5-1	TRBJ2-4	ASSLEGGWAKNIQY
TRBV5-5	TRBJ2-7	ASSLSLTASYEQY
TRBV7-3	TRBJ2-7	ASSRQDRGEQY
TRBV6-5	TRBJ2-7	ASSLTGTGFYEQY
TRBV5-1	TRBJ1-2	ASSRTGGNYGYT
TRBV28	TRBJ1-6	ASSLEPESSYNSPLH
TRBV2	TRBJ2-7	ASSDTDGAYEQY
TRBV2	TRBJ2-6	ASSERWPPGPSGANVLT
TRBV30	TRBJ2-2	AWSVGGELF
TRBV7-9	TRBJ2-1	ASSLNSNKYNEQF
TRBV28	TRBJ1-4	ASTLNEKLF
TRBV7-8	TRBJ2-5	ASSPQPSYQETQY
TRBV7-8	TRBJ2-1	ASSLAGGRSYNEQF
TRBV15	TRBJ2-1	ATSRPYSGASYNEQF
TRBV4-1	TRBJ2-3	ASSQWVTSGGPQVDTQY
TRBV7-9	TRBJ1-2	ASSAWETDGYT